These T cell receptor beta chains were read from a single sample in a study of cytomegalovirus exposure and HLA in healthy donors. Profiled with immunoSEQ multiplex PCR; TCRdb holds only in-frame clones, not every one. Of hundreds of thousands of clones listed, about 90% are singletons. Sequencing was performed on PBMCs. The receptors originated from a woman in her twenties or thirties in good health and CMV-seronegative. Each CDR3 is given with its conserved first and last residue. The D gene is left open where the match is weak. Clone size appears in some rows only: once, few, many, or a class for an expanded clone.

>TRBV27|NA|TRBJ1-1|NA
TGTGCCAGCAGTTTATCATCCAACCGAGAAGCTTTCTTT
CASSLSSNREAFF
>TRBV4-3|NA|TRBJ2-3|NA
TGCGCCAGCAGCCAATACGTGACTGGAGGGAGCACAGATACGCAGTATTTT
CASSQYVTGGSTDTQYF
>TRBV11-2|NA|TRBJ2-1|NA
TGTGCCAGCAGCTTAGGGGGACCTGGCTACAATGAGCAGTTCTTC
CASSLGGPGYNEQFF
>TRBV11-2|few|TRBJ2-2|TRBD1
TGTGCCAGCAGCCAAGGGACAGTTTATACCGGGGAGCTGTTTTTT
CASSQGTVYTGELFF
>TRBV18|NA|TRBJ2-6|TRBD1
TGTGCCAGCTCACTGAGAGTTCCCGACAGGGTGGCTGGGGCCAACGTCCTGACTTTC
CASSLRVPDRVAGANVLTF
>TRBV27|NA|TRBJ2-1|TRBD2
TGTGCCAGCAGCAGGACTAGCGGGAGCTTGAATGAGCAGTTCTTC
CASSRTSGSLNEQFF
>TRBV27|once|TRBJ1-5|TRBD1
TGTGCCAGCAGTTTAACAGGGGGAGTAGGCAATCAGCCCCAGCATTTT
CASSLTGGVGNQPQHF
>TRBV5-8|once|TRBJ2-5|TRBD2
TGTGCCAGCAGCTCGGGCGGACTAGCGGGAGGTGGAGAGACCCAGTACTTC
CASSSGGLAGGGETQYF
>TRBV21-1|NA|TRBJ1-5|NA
TGTGCCAGCAGTCTGGCACAGGTTGATCAGCCCCAGCATTTT
CASSLAQVDQPQHF
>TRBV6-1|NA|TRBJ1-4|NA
TGTGCCAGCAGTGATTCGGGGTTGCATGAAAAACTGTTTTTT
CASSDSGLHEKLFF
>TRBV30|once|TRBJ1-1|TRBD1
TGTGCCTGGAGTGTAACAGGGGGCAAAGCTTTCTTT
CAWSVTGGKAFF
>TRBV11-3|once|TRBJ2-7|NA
TGTGCCAGCAGCTTAAGAACTGGCGAGCAGTACTTC
CASSLRTGEQYF
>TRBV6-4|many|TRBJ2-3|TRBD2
TGTGCCAGCAGTGACTCTGCGGGAGAGACAGATACGCAGTATTTT
CASSDSAGETDTQYF
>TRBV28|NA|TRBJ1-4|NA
TGTGCCAGCAGTGGACCAGGGGCGGGCAGGGAAAAACTGTTTTTT
CASSGPGAGREKLFF
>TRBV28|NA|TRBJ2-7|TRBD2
TGTGCCAGCAGTCCCCGGACGGGAGGTTCCTACGAGCAGTACTTC
CASSPRTGGSYEQYF
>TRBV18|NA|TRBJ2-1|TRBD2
TGTGCCAGCTCACTTATAGCGGGAGAAGGCAATGAGCAGTTCTTC
CASSLIAGEGNEQFF
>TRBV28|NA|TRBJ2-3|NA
TGTGCCAGCACCCCTGGTGGAGGGTCAGGGGGAAGGACGCAGTATTTT
CASTPGGGSGGRTQYF
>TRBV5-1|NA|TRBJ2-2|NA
TGCGCCAGCAGCCCCCTGGACCGCGGGGAGCTGTTTTTT
CASSPLDRGELFF
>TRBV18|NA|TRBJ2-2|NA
TGTGCCAGCTCATCGACAGGCAACACCGGGGAGCTGTTTTTT
CASSSTGNTGELFF
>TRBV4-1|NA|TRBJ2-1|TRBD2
TGCGCCAGCAGCCAAGTTCCGGCTAGCGGGAGGCAGTTCTTC
CASSQVPASGRQFF
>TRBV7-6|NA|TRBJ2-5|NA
TGTGCCAGCAGCTTAGCGGGGGGCATCGAGACCCAGTACTTC
CASSLAGGIETQYF
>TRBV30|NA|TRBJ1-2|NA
TGTGCCTGGAGATGGGCGACAGGCTCTGATCGGATCGGTGGCTACACCTTC
CAWRWATGSDRIGGYTF
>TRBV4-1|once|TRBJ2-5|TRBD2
TGCGCCAGCAGCCAAATGACCGGGACTAAGGGGGAGACCCAGTACTTC
CASSQMTGTKGETQYF
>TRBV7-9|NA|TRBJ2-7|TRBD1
TGTGCCAGCAGCTTAGTGTCAGGGGGAGAGCAGTACTTC
CASSLVSGGEQYF
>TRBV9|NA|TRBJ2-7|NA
TGTGCCAGCAGCGTCCGGCAGCAGGGGGGCGAGCAGTACTTC
CASSVRQQGGEQYF
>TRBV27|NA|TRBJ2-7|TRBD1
TGTGCCAGCAGTTTGACCGGGACAGGGGGCTACGAGCAGTACTTC
CASSLTGTGGYEQYF
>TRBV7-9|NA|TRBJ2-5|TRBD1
TGTGCCAGCAGCCTAGGACAGGGAATCGAGACCCAGTACTTC
CASSLGQGIETQYF
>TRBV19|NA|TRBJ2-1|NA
TGTGCCAGTAGTAACGGCGGAACAGGGATCAATGAGCAGTTCTTC
CASSNGGTGINEQFF
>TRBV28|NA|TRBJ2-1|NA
TGTGCCAGCAGTTTGCCCGACTACAATGAGCAGTTCTTC
CASSLPDYNEQFF
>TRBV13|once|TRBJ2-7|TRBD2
TGTGCCAGCAGCTTAGGCGCGGGGGGCGAGCAGTACTTC
CASSLGAGGEQYF
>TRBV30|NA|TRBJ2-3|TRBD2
TGTGCCTGGAGTTTTCGGCGGGAGGCAGATACGCAGTATTTT
CAWSFRREADTQYF
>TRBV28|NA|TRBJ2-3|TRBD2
TGTGCCAGCATGGGTAGCGGGAGTATAAGCACAGATACGCAGTATTTT
CASMGSGSISTDTQYF
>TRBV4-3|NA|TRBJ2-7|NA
TGCGCCAGCAGCCAAGATTGGACACCGACCTACGAGCAGTACTTC
CASSQDWTPTYEQYF
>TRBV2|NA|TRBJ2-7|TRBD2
TGTGCCAGCAGTGAAAGCCCGGGACTAGCATACGAGCAGTACTTC
CASSESPGLAYEQYF
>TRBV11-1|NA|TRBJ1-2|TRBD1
TGTGCCAGCAGCCTCGGGACAGGGGGCAGTAACTATGGCTACACCTTC
CASSLGTGGSNYGYTF
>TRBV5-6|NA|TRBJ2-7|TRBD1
TGTGCCAGCAGCTCTACAGGGGTATACGAGCAGTACTTC
CASSSTGVYEQYF
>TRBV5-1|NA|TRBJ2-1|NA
TGCGCCAGCAAAAGTGGGGGGTACAATGAGCAGTTCTTC
CASKSGGYNEQFF
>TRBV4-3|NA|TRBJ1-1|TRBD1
TGCGCCAGCCGACAGGGGAGTGGAGAAAACACTGAAGCTTTCTTT
CASRQGSGENTEAFF
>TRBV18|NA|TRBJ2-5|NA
TGTGCCAGCTCACCACTGAGGTTCCAAGAGACCCAGTACTTC
CASSPLRFQETQYF
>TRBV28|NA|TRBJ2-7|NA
TGTGCCAGCAGTCTGGGGCGGGGTGTGGAGCAGTACTTC
CASSLGRGVEQYF
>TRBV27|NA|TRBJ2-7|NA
TGTGCCAGCAGTTTAGGCACGAACTCCTACGAGCAGTACTTC
CASSLGTNSYEQYF
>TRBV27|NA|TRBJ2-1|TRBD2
TGTGCCAGCAGCCAGGGACTAGCGGGAATTCATGAGCAGTTCTTC
CASSQGLAGIHEQFF
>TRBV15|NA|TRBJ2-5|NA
TGTGCCACAGAGACCCAGTACTTC
CATETQYF
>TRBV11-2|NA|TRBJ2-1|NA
TGTGCCAGCAGCTTAGACGTACTTCTATTCCCAGTTTCGTTCTTC
CASSLDVLLFPVSFF
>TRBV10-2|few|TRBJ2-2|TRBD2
TGCGCCAGCAGTGAAGGGCGGGAGTGGTCCGGGGAGCTGTTTTTT
CASSEGREWSGELFF
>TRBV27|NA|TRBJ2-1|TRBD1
TGTGCCAGCAGTTCCCCACAGGGGGCAGGGTCAGGGGCCTACAATGAGCAGTTCTTC
CASSSPQGAGSGAYNEQFF
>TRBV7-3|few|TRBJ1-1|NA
TGTGCCAGCAGCTCTCAGGGGAACACTGAAGCTTTCTTT
CASSSQGNTEAFF
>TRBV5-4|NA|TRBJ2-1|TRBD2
TGTGCCAGCAGCTTGAGCGGGAGATCCTACAATGAGCAGTTCTTC
CASSLSGRSYNEQFF
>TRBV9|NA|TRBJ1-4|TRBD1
TGTGCCAGCAGCATGAGGGGGCAGGAGAATGAAAAACTGTTTTTT
CASSMRGQENEKLFF
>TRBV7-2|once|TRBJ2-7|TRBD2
TGTGCCAGCAGCCCCCGGACTATCGCGGGGGACTCCTACGAGCAGTACTTC
CASSPRTIAGDSYEQYF
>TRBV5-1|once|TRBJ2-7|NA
TGCGCCAGCAGCCCGGACACCTCCTACGAGCAGTACTTC
CASSPDTSYEQYF
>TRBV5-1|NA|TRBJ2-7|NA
TGCGCCAGCAGCTTGACCCAGGGGAGCTCCTACGAGCAGTACTTC
CASSLTQGSSYEQYF
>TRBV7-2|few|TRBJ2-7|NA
TGTGCCAGCAGCCAAAGTAATGCTCGGGGCGAGCAGTACTTC
CASSQSNARGEQYF
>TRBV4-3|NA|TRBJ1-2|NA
TGCGCCAGCAGCCAAGCGGTACGGGGAGGTTCGGAGGGCTACACCTTC
CASSQAVRGGSEGYTF
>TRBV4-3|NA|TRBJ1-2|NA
TGCGCCAGCAGCCAAGTCAGGGGTTCCACCTATGGCTACACCTTC
CASSQVRGSTYGYTF
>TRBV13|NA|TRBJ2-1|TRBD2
TGTGCCAGCAGCTTAGTGACTAGCGGGAGGAATGAGCAGTTCTTC
CASSLVTSGRNEQFF
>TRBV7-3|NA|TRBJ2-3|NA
TGTGCCAGCAGCTTGGGTGCGGGCACAGATACGCAGTATTTT
CASSLGAGTDTQYF